The rows below give T cell receptor beta chains drawn from one sample of a study of technical replicates of blood from a handful of donors. Data came from immunoSEQ multiplex PCR; TCRdb stores just in-frame clones and leaves some out. Of over 85,000 clones listed, around 96% were seen once; the top ten hold 0.36%. Material: T cells isolated from PBMCs. These receptors were collected from a human donor in good health. The CDR3 runs from the conserved cysteine through the conserved F or W. A D gene is named only where the DNA matches it firmly. Rows may omit the clone size; those that give it use once, few, many or a size class.

V	D	J	size	DNA	CDR3
TRBV6-1	TRBD2	TRBJ2-1	NA	TGTGCCAGCTTAGCGGGAGGCAATGAGCAGTTCTTC	CASLAGGNEQFF
TRBV29-1	NA	TRBJ1-2	once	TGCAGCGTGCGCGGGGGAATCGTCTATGGCTACACCTTC	CSVRGGIVYGYTF
TRBV7-2	TRBD2	TRBJ2-1	NA	TGTGCCAGCAGAACGACCGGGACTAGGGTATACAATGAGCAGTTCTTC	CASRTTGTRVYNEQFF
TRBV5-4	TRBD2	TRBJ2-2	NA	TGTGCCAGCAGCCGAAGAGCGGGAAACACCGGGGAGCTGTTTTTT	CASSRRAGNTGELFF
TRBV19	NA	TRBJ1-1	NA	TGTGCCAGTAGTAAATTGACGGGGAACACTGAAGCTTTCTTT	CASSKLTGNTEAFF
TRBV6-6	NA	TRBJ2-5	NA	TGTGCCAGCAGTCGGACACTCCAAGAGACCCAGTACTTC	CASSRTLQETQYF
TRBV10-3	NA	TRBJ2-3	NA	TGTGCCAGGGGGCAAGACCCGGATACGCAGTATTTT	CARGQDPDTQYF
TRBV7-2	TRBD2	TRBJ2-1	NA	TGTGCCAGCAGCTTAGGCCGGACTAGCGTGGGTGAGCAGTTCTTC	CASSLGRTSVGEQFF
TRBV11-3	TRBD2	TRBJ2-7	NA	TGTGCCAGCAGCCGTGGACTAGCCTCCTACGAGCAGTACTTC	CASSRGLASYEQYF
TRBV9	NA	TRBJ1-2	once	TGTGCCAGCAGCGTAGACGGTAACTATGGCTACACCTTC	CASSVDGNYGYTF
TRBV12-5	NA	TRBJ2-5	NA	TGTGCTAGTGGTCAAGGACAGGAGACCCAGTACTTC	CASGQGQETQYF
TRBV4-1	TRBD2	TRBJ2-1	NA	TGCGCCAGCAGCCAAGGAGAGGGGCTAGCGGGAAGCTCCTACAATGAGCAGTTCTTC	CASSQGEGLAGSSYNEQFF
TRBV10-3	TRBD2	TRBJ2-2	NA	TGTGCCATCAGTGAGTCGCCTAGCGGGAGGCGAACCGGGGAGCTGTTTTTT	CAISESPSGRRTGELFF
TRBV11-2	NA	TRBJ1-2	NA	TGTGCCAGCAGCTTCAGGAGGGGAAGGCTCCCAGCTAACTATGGCTACACCTTC	CASSFRRGRLPANYGYTF
TRBV6-5	NA	TRBJ2-7	NA	TGTGCCAGCAGGCGGTACGGGACAACGGGCGAGCAGTACTTC	CASRRYGTTGEQYF
TRBV7-8	NA	TRBJ1-1	once	TGTGCCAGCAGCTTAGCGCGGGGAGGGAACACTGAAGCTTTCTTT	CASSLARGGNTEAFF
TRBV20-1	NA	TRBJ2-1	once	TGCAGTGTCGAGACTGGTGATGAGCAGTTCTTC	CSVETGDEQFF
TRBV10-3	TRBD2	TRBJ2-3	NA	TGTGCCATCACCCAAGCTAGCGGGAGGGGAGATACGCAGTATTTT	CAITQASGRGDTQYF
TRBV28	TRBD1	TRBJ2-7	NA	TGTGCCAGCAAGACAGGGGGCGCCTACGAGCAGTACTTC	CASKTGGAYEQYF
TRBV10-3	TRBD1	TRBJ1-2	NA	TGTGCCATCAGATTGGGACAGGGGGCAGGAGGCTACACCTTC	CAIRLGQGAGGYTF
TRBV7-3	NA	TRBJ2-3	once	TGTGCCAGCAGCTTAATAATGACAGATACGCAGTATTTT	CASSLIMTDTQYF
TRBV5-1	NA	TRBJ1-1	NA	TGCGCCAGCAGCCCACTCGAGGGATCCAACACTGAAGCTTTCTTT	CASSPLEGSNTEAFF
TRBV19	TRBD1	TRBJ1-2	NA	TGTGCCAGTAGTATGGGACAGGGGCGGATATATGGCTACACCTTC	CASSMGQGRIYGYTF
TRBV30	TRBD1	TRBJ1-5	NA	TGTGCCTGGGGGGAAGACAGGGGGCGCGGGCAAAGCAATCAGCCCCAGCATTTT	CAWGEDRGRGQSNQPQHF
TRBV4-2	NA	TRBJ1-1	once	TGTGCCAGCAGCCAAGGGGGGGGCACTTATGAAGCTTTCTTT	CASSQGGGTYEAFF
TRBV29-1	NA	TRBJ2-3	NA	TGCAGCGTTGAAGGAGGAGCTCGGCTACGCACAGATACGCAGTATTTT	CSVEGGARLRTDTQYF
TRBV28	NA	TRBJ1-1	NA	TGTGCCAGCATTACAAACACTGAAGCTTTCTTT	CASITNTEAFF
TRBV7-9	TRBD1	TRBJ2-7	NA	TGTGCCAGCAGCTTACCAGGGGGACACGCCTACGAGCAGTACTTC	CASSLPGGHAYEQYF
TRBV19	NA	TRBJ1-1	NA	TGTGCCAGTAGTATAGGGTCGTCGGGAGGAGCTTTCTTT	CASSIGSSGGAFF
TRBV11-2	NA	TRBJ1-1	NA	TGTGCCAGCCATTCGGGGAGGGAGATCTCTGAAGCTTTCTTT	CASHSGREISEAFF
TRBV19	TRBD2	TRBJ2-3	NA	TGTGCCAGTAGTAGGGCCGGGAGGCCTAGGGATACAGATACGCAGTATTTT	CASSRAGRPRDTDTQYF
TRBV6-5	TRBD2	TRBJ2-1	once	TGTGCCAGCAGTTACTCGAATAGCGGGAGTCTTGAGCAGTTCTTC	CASSYSNSGSLEQFF
TRBV23-1	NA	TRBJ2-3	NA	TGCGCCAGCAGTCAATCCACAGGGAGCACAGATACGCAGTATTTT	CASSQSTGSTDTQYF
TRBV7-9	TRBD1	TRBJ2-1	NA	TGTGCCAGCAGCTTAGGGACAGGGGTTAACCATGAGCAGTTCTTC	CASSLGTGVNHEQFF
TRBV7-9	NA	TRBJ1-1	once	TGTGCCAGCAGCTCAGTCAGGGAATCAAATACTGAAGCTTTCTTT	CASSSVRESNTEAFF
TRBV6-5	NA	TRBJ1-1	NA	TGTGCCAGCGAGAGGGTGCCGAACACTGAAGCTTTCTTT	CASERVPNTEAFF
TRBV6-1	NA	TRBJ1-2	NA	TGTGCCAGCAGGAGAGGACAGACCTATGGCTACACCTTC	CASRRGQTYGYTF
TRBV14	TRBD2	TRBJ2-1	NA	TGTGCCAGCAGCCAAGACAATAGCCTAGCGGGGTTCAATGAGCAGTTCTTC	CASSQDNSLAGFNEQFF
TRBV7-6	NA	TRBJ2-7	NA	TGTGCCAGCAGCCCATCCGGCAGGGGTCCCTACGAGCAGTACTTC	CASSPSGRGPYEQYF
TRBV6-4	NA	TRBJ1-1	NA	TGTGCCAGCAGTGACTCCCCGCCCCTAGGAGAAGCTTTCTTT	CASSDSPPLGEAFF
TRBV2	NA	TRBJ2-3	few	TGTGCCAGAGAGGATCTACCGGTTGGTACGCAGTATTTT	CAREDLPVGTQYF
TRBV15	NA	TRBJ2-1	NA	TGTGCCACCAGCAGGGGGGGAGTCTCGGGCAATGAGCAGTTCTTC	CATSRGGVSGNEQFF
TRBV6-4	TRBD2	TRBJ2-1	NA	TGTGCCAGTCAACTAGCGGGAGGGCCGGGTGAGCAGTTCTTC	CASQLAGGPGEQFF
TRBV18	TRBD1	TRBJ1-1	few	TGTGCCAGCTCCCCATTACCGGGACAGGGGACGGGCACTGAAGCTTTCTTT	CASSPLPGQGTGTEAFF
TRBV7-9	NA	TRBJ1-2	NA	TGTGCCAGCAGCACCACCCAGCAGGGAAACTATGGCTACACCTTC	CASSTTQQGNYGYTF
TRBV6-5	TRBD2	TRBJ2-7	NA	TGTGCCAGCAGTTACTCGATGGTGGGAGGGCGTGAGCAGTACTTC	CASSYSMVGGREQYF
TRBV9	NA	TRBJ1-1	NA	TGTGCCAGCAGGAGGGGGATTGACACTGAAGCTTTCTTT	CASRRGIDTEAFF
TRBV18	NA	TRBJ1-2	NA	TGTGCCAGCTCACCAGTACAGGGTACCTCTAACTATGGCTACACCTTC	CASSPVQGTSNYGYTF